Following are 25 T cell receptor beta chains from one sample sequenced in a study of regulatory T cells in long-lasting Graves disease. Indicated time point: persistent/refractory GD, antithyroid drugs over 5 years with positive TRAb. PBMC-derived RNA was used for the TCR library. Combining iRepertoire HTBI primers with Arm-PCR of CDR3 regions, the authors built TCR beta libraries. Using its own MiXCR run on the multiplex PCR reads, TCRdb lists one record per CDR3 protein. Of 350,000 to 450,000 distinct CDR3 sequences listed, less than 30% are singletons. The starting material was peripheral blood mononuclear cells (PBMCs), obtained when the disease was refractory, from a patient treated with antithyroid drugs. All receptors come from a woman aged 35 to 49 with Graves disease.

The rearrangement joins TRBV20-1 to TRBJ2-2, with D possibly being TRBD2 (6 bases). CDR3 length: 15 amino acids. Germline V gene sequence: CDR1 DFQATT, CDR2 SNEGSKA (reference sequence). Trimming left V 3 bases short and J 1 base short, with 12 bases between. This chain's CDR3 is CSARGGAQNTGELFF. In DNA form, the CDR3 reads TGCAGTGCTAGGGGAGGCGCGCAGAACACCGGGGAGCTGTTTTTT.

The V and J genes are TRBV20-1 and TRBJ2-2; 8 nucleotides line up with TRBD1. The germline V gene encodes CDR1 DFQATT and CDR2 SNEGSKA (reference sequence). CDR3 size: 14 residues. J was trimmed by 0 bases and V by 5 bases; bases with no gene match: 2. The chain's CDR3 is CSASDRANTGELFF. As DNA, the CDR3 is TGCAGTGCTTCGGACAGGGCGAACACCGGGGAGCTGTTTTTT.

This clonotype was observed a few times. This chain uses TRBV20-1 with TRBJ2-5; a weak D match, TRBD2 (6 bases). Trimming removed 5 bases at V and 4 bases at J, with 20 bases between. This CDR3 is 15 amino acids long. Germline V gene sequence: CDR1 DFQATT, CDR2 SNEGSKA (reference sequence). The CDR3 sequence: CSALMAEGGVETQYF. CDR3 in DNA: TGCAGTGCTCTCATGGCGGAGGGCGGTGTAGAGACCCAGTACTTC.

This clonotype showed up many times. V gene TRBV10-3 combines with J gene TRBJ1-6; D not resolved. This CDR3 spans 14 amino acids. Germline V gene lookup returns CDR1 ENHRY and CDR2 SYGVKD. V was clipped by 4 bases and J by 5 bases, with 9 bases between them. Here the CDR3 DNA reads TGTGCCATCAGTGCGTCCCCAAATAATTCACCCCTCCACTTT. As protein: CAISASPNNSPLHF.

This clonotype was observed at least ten times. A much bigger clone sits one base away, suggesting this may be a read error. The genes are TRBV11-3 and TRBJ1-1; D unresolved. Germline V gives CDR1 SGHNT, CDR2 YENEEA. The CDR3 is 13 residues long. Trimming pared 0 bases from V and 3 bases from J, leaving 5 bases between. CDR3 region: CASSLDPHTEAFF. CDR3 nucleotides: TGTGCCAGCAGCTTAGACCCGCACACTGAAGCTTTCTTT.

There are a few counts of this clonotype. V and J are TRBV5-1 and TRBJ2-5, with D perhaps matching TRBD1 (5 bases). The CDR3 loop spans 17 amino acids. V lost 4 bases, J lost 0 bases, and 19 bases lay in between. Germline V gives CDR1 SGHRS, CDR2 YFSETQ. CDR3 region: CASSESRATEYQETQYF. Written as DNA, the CDR3 is TGCGCCAGCAGCGAGAGCCGTGCGACAGAGTACCAAGAGACCCAGTACTTC.

Concerning this clonotype itself: A much larger clone lies one base from this, so it may be a read error. V usage is TRBV28 and J usage is TRBJ1-2, with D hard to call. The CDR3 contains 12 residues. CDR1 is MDHEN and CDR2 is SYDVKM in the germline V gene. CDR3 DNA: TGTGCCAGCAGTCCATCCTACTATGGCTGCACCTTC. Protein: CASSPSYYGCTF.

This clonotype occurred many times. J is TRBJ2-7 and V is TRBV7-9, with 8 nucleotides matching TRBD1. CDR1 and CDR2 from the germline V gene are SEHNR and FQNEAQ (reference sequence). CDR3 size: 12 residues. Trimming removed 10 bases from V and 3 bases from J; junction bases left unmatched: 5. CDR3 in DNA: TGTGCCATCGACGGACAGGGCTACGAGCAGTACTTC. As protein: CAIDGQGYEQYF.

This clonotype was observed at least ten times. The rearrangement joins TRBV6-1 to TRBJ2-5; no definite D call. V was cut by 0 bases and J by 7 bases, with 9 bases left in between. Germline V gene lookup returns CDR1 MNHNS and CDR2 SASEGT. The CDR3 consists of 13 residues. CDR3 sequence reads: CASSEAGRGTQYF. The CDR3 DNA is TGTGCCAGCAGTGAAGCGGGTCGCGGGACCCAGTACTTC.

The CDR3 coding sequence is TGCAGTGCAGAAGGGACTAGCGGGGGATACGAGCAGTACTTC. This sequence encodes CSAEGTSGGYEQYF. The rearrangement links TRBV20-1 to TRBJ2-7; TRBD2 agrees at 14 bases. V gave up 6 bases and J gave up 4 bases; unmatched junction bases: 5. CDR1 and CDR2 from the germline V gene are DFQATT and SNEGSKA (reference sequence). The CDR3 spans 14 residues.

This clonotype was seen a few times. The chain has TRBV6-5 and TRBJ2-7, with 8 bases identical to TRBD1. V was pared by 1 base and J by 6 bases, with 5 bases of the junction left unmatched. The CDR3 totals 14 residues. Looked up from germline, CDR1 is MNHEY and CDR2 is SVGAGI. The CDR3 here is CASSYWRTGSEQYF. For the CDR3, the DNA is TGTGCCAGCAGTTACTGGCGGACAGGGAGCGAGCAGTACTTC.

This clonotype was counted a few times. J is TRBJ2-7 and V is TRBV27; no clear D gene. The V and J ends lost 5 bases and 0 bases respectively, with 14 bases between them. Germline V gene data show CDR1 as MNHEY and CDR2 as SMNVEV (reference sequence). The CDR3 contains 15 residues. CDR3 bases: TGTGCCAGCAGTACTGGGCCTCACCCCTCCTACGAGCAGTACTTC. It specifies CASSTGPHPSYEQYF.

This chain joins TRBV19 and TRBJ2-2; 8 bases are a match to TRBD2. V lost 4 bases and J lost 7; bases outside the gene matches: 17. CDR3 size: 18 residues. In germline, CDR1 is LNHDA, CDR2 SQIVND (reference sequence). Written as DNA, the CDR3 is TGTGCCAGTAGTACCGCACCCCCTTACGGGAGGGGGGGCGGGGAGCTGTTTTTT. Translating it yields CASSTAPPYGRGGGELFF.

To note about this clonotype: A read error may be the cause here, since a much bigger clone is one base away. J is TRBJ2-7 and V is TRBV12-3 or TRBV12-4; 9 bases are a match to TRBD1. There are 15 residues in the CDR3. The CDR3 spells CVSSRAGTGFYEQYF. The DNA for the CDR3 is TGTGTCAGCAGCCGGGCCGGGACAGGGTTCTACGAGCAGTACTTC.

This clonotype was recorded a few times. The chain links TRBV5-1 to TRBJ1-1, with D hard to call. CDR1 and CDR2 (germline): SGHRS, YFSETQ. V lost 2 bases, J lost 1 base, and 9 bases lay in between. The CDR3 sequence is 14 residues long. The CDR3 here is CASSFDFRNTEAFF. The CDR3 nucleotides are TGCGCCAGCAGCTTTGATTTCAGGAACACTGAAGCTTTCTTT.

This clonotype has just a few counts. The V gene is TRBV9, the J gene TRBJ2-7; D remains unclear. Germline CDR1 reads SGDLS; CDR2 reads YYNGEE. V was pared by 4 bases and J by 5 bases, with 19 bases between. The CDR3 contains 15 residues. The CDR3 here is CASSPTPQPGDEQYF. In DNA, the CDR3 is TGTGCCAGCAGCCCCACTCCCCAACCAGGCGACGAGCAGTACTTC. The variable domain in full, with the rest retrieved from reference TRBV9 and TRBJ2-7, is DSGVTQTPKHLITATGQRVTLRCSPRSGDLSVYWYQQSLDQGLQFLIQYYNGEERAKGNILERFSAQQFPDLHSELNLSSLELGDSALYFCASSPTPQPGDEQYFGPGTRLTVT.

This clonotype was found many times. The chain is built from TRBV20-1 and TRBJ2-7; 12 bases map to TRBD2. V lost 6 bases and J lost 4; bases outside the gene matches: 7. The CDR3 is 14 residues long. The germline V gene encodes CDR1 DFQATT and CDR2 SNEGSKA (reference sequence). The CDR3 region has the DNA TGCAGTGCCCATACTAGCGGGAGGCTTTACGAGCAGTACTTC. Translation: CSAHTSGRLYEQYF.

The chain has TRBV20-1 and TRBJ2-1; the match to TRBD2 covers 10 bases. The germline CDR1 and CDR2 sequences are DFQATT and SNEGSKA (reference sequence). This CDR3 has 17 residues. With 1 base clipped from V and 4 bases from J, the junction kept 10 bases outside the gene matches. This CDR3 is CSARATPSGRGYNEQFF. CDR3 bases: TGCAGTGCTAGAGCAACCCCTAGCGGGAGAGGGTACAATGAGCAGTTCTTC.

This clonotype turned up a few times. This sequence joins TRBV2 and TRBJ2-3; TRBD2 agrees at 7 bases. This CDR3 is 14 amino acids long. Germline loops: CDR1 SNHLY, CDR2 FYNNEI. The J segment lost 6 bases and the V segment lost 5 bases, leaving 8 bases of the junction unmatched. The chain's CDR3 is CASSYPWREDTQYF. For the CDR3, the DNA is TGTGCCAGCAGTTACCCCTGGCGGGAGGATACGCAGTATTTT.

The sample holds many counts of this clonotype. The chain is built from TRBV11-2 and TRBJ2-2; the D gene is possibly TRBD2 (7 bases). In germline, CDR1 is SGHAT, CDR2 FQNNGV. Trimming cost V 5 bases and J 4 bases, with 23 bases left between them. The CDR3 totals 18 residues. CDR3: CASSPIRGGLRSTGELFF. As DNA, the CDR3 is TGTGCCAGCAGCCCAATTAGGGGGGGGTTGAGATCCACCGGGGAGCTGTTTTTT.

The rearrangement joins TRBV4-1 to TRBJ1-5; the D gene is possibly TRBD1 (6 bases). This CDR3 contains 16 residues. V lost 4 bases and J 1 base, leaving 14 bases between the germline ends. CDR1 and CDR2 from the germline V gene are MGHRA and YSYEKL. The CDR3 reads CASSPVPQGSNQPQHF. As DNA, the CDR3 is TGCGCCAGCAGCCCGGTCCCACAGGGAAGCAATCAGCCCCAGCATTTT.

The chain employs TRBV9 and TRBJ2-2; the D gene could be TRBD1 or TRBD2 (5 bases each). Trimming removed 2 bases from V and 5 bases from J, with 25 bases in between. This CDR3 comprises 19 residues. Germline-derived CDR1 and CDR2 are SGDLS and YYNGEE. In DNA form, the CDR3 reads TGTGCCAGCAGCGTTTCTCTTGGTCGGGACGCGGTAGAAACCGGGGAGCTGTTTTTT. It yields the protein CASSVSLGRDAVETGELFF.

This clonotype was detected many times. The gene calls are TRBV6-1 and TRBJ1-5, with 7 bases matching TRBD1. Germline trimming cut 6 bases from V and 7 bases from J; bases unmatched to any gene: 15. This CDR3 has 16 residues. The germline V gene has CDR1 MNHNS and CDR2 SASEGT. The CDR3 loop is CASRETGWSVAQPQHF. CDR3 DNA: TGTGCCAGCAGAGAGACAGGGTGGTCGGTTGCGCAGCCCCAGCATTTT.

This clonotype was detected ten times or more. A read error may account for a junction end that differs from germline. J is TRBJ2-1 and V is TRBV28; TRBD1 might be the D (5 bases). The CDR3 runs to 13 residues. The germline V gene has CDR1 MDHEN and CDR2 SYDVKM. CDR3 bases: TGTGCCAGCGGTTTCCAGGGTAAGAATGAGCAGTTCTTC. Translation gives CASGFQGKNEQFF.

This clonotype was seen a few times. This chain uses TRBV28 with TRBJ2-3; 7 positions match TRBD1. The ends lost 6 bases at V and 2 bases at J; junction bases unmatched: 14. Germline V gives CDR1 MDHEN, CDR2 SYDVKM. The CDR3 is 17 amino acids. The CDR3 region has the DNA TGTGCCAGCAGCCATCTTGGCCGGGACAGATTCACAGATACGCAGTATTTT. It codes for CASSHLGRDRFTDTQYF.